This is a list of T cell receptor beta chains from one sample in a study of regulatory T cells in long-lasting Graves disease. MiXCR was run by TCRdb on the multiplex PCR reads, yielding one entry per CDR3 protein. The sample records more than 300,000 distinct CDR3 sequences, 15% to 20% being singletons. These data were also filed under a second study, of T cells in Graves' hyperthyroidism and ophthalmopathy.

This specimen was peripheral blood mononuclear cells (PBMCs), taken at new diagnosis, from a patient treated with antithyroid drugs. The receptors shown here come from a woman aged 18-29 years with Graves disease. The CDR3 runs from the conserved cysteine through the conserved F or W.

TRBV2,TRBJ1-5,CASSERGKNQPQHF
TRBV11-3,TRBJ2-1,CASSLAGDWEQFF
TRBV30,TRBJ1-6,CAWSPLTSYSPLHF
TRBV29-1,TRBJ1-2,CSGLGAQGYTF
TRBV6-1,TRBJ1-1,CASAGAEAFF
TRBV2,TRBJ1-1,CASTGTGGLTEAFF
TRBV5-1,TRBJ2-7,CASSFGSQANEQYF
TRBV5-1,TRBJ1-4,CASSHSSEKLFF
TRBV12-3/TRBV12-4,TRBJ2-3,CASSRQGIGADTQYF
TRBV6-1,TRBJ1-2,CASSKSDRLDHGYTF
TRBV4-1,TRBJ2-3,CASSHWRGAVGTDTQYF
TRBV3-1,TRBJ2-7,CASSQDARGRTYEQYF
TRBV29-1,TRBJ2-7,CSVESPTGYSYEQYF
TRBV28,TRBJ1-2,CASSITQTGAAGYTF
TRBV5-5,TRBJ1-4,CASSWGAHEKLFF
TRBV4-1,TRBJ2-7,CASSQAPDYEQYF
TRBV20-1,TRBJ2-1,CSARATSGGHYNEQFF
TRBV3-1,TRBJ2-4,CASSQYSFSDSGGPLAKNIQYF